These 32 T cell receptor beta chains came from one sample sequenced in a study of blood T cell repertoires in COVID-19 (dated by TCRdb to the early 2020s). The library was generated by the immunoSEQ multiplex PCR assay. The clones in this table, taken by TCRdb from immuneACCESS, are in-frame only. Not every clone is retained; where verified, under half of the shortfall comes from an unresolved V gene, and the cause of the rest is unknown. The sample table records about 220,000 clones; 80% of these occur just once. 7% to 8.5% of the sample comes from the top ten. Sequenced sample: peripheral blood. The source is a woman aged 70-85 years with acute or convalescent COVID-19.

This clone came up a few times. The V gene is TRBV11-3, the J gene TRBJ2-1; TRBD2 might be the D (7 bases). This CDR3 region has 14 residues. Trimming stripped 2 bases from V and 9 bases from J, with 14 bases between. The germline V gene encodes CDR1 SGHNT and CDR2 YENEEA. The CDR3 loop is CASSLFGGAGEQFF. CDR3 in DNA: TGTGCCAGCAGCTTATTTGGGGGGGCCGGTGAGCAGTTCTTC.

The DNA of the CDR3 is TGCGCCAGCAGTGAGAAGAGTACCGGGGAGCTGTTTTTT. It is translated as CASSEKSTGELFF. The chain carries TRBV5-1 and TRBJ2-2; D remains ambiguous. Per germline, CDR1 SGHRS and CDR2 YFSETQ. This CDR3 spans 13 amino acids. Trimming took 5 bases from V and 5 from J, leaving 10 bases between them.

The V call is TRBV30, the J call TRBJ2-2, with D tentatively TRBD1 (5 bases). This CDR3 region has 16 residues. The V and J ends lost 6 bases and 5 bases respectively, with 22 bases between them. The germline CDR1 and CDR2 sequences are GTSNPN and SVGIG (reference sequence). CDR3 sequence reads: CACTQGSPKGTGELFF. CDR3 coding DNA: TGTGCCTGTACCCAAGGCAGCCCTAAGGGGACCGGGGAGCTGTTTTTT.

The chain employs TRBV24-1 and TRBJ2-3, with TRBD2 as a possible D gene (6 bases). The germline V gene has CDR1 KGHDR and CDR2 SFDVKD. Deletions cut 4 bases from V and 9 bases from J, with 13 bases between. There are 13 residues in the CDR3. CDR3 sequence: CATSDAGLPTQYF. CDR3 DNA: TGTGCCACCAGTGACGCGGGACTCCCGACGCAGTATTTT.

This chain uses TRBV5-1 with TRBJ2-1; the match to TRBD1 covers 8 bases. The CDR3 is made up of 18 amino acids. Trimming at V came to 4 bases and at J to 0 bases, leaving 12 bases not matched to a gene. CDR1 SGHRS and CDR2 YFSETQ come from the germline V gene. The CDR3 loop is CASSPGRDRRSSYNEQFF. CDR3 sequence (DNA): TGCGCCAGCAGCCCTGGGCGGGACAGGAGGAGCTCCTACAATGAGCAGTTCTTC.

V is TRBV5-1 and J is TRBJ2-7; 9 nucleotides line up with TRBD1. The length of the CDR3 is 14 residues. Losses at the gene ends were 6 bases for V and 3 bases for J; bases not matched to a gene: 7. Germline loops: CDR1 SGHRS, CDR2 YFSETQ. CDR3 coding DNA: TGCGCCAGCAAGAAAGGGACAGGGAGCTACGAGCAGTACTTC. As protein: CASKKGTGSYEQYF. Supplemented by reference TRBV5-1 and TRBJ2-7, the full variable domain reads KAGVTQTPRYLIKTRGQQVTLSCSPISGHRSVSWYQQTPGQGLQFLFEYFSETQRNKGNFPGRFSGRQFSNSRSEMNVSTLELGDSALYLCASKKGTGSYEQYFGPGTRLTVT.

This sequence joins TRBV15 and TRBJ2-5; D possibly corresponds to TRBD2 (6 bases). Germline loops: CDR1 LNHNV, CDR2 YYDKDF (reference sequence). The CDR3 sequence is 14 residues long. The germline V and J ends were trimmed by 1 base and 4 bases, with 10 bases remaining between them. The CDR3 coding sequence is TGTGCCACCAGCAGAGGGGCGCGGGGAGAGACCCAGTACTTC. Translated, it gives CATSRGARGETQYF.

CDR3: CASSQTSGRETQYF. The CDR3 coding sequence is TGCGCCAGCAGCCAGACTAGCGGGCGAGAGACCCAGTACTTC. The chain employs TRBV4-3 and TRBJ2-5; the match to TRBD2 covers 10 bases. CDR1 LGHNA and CDR2 YSLEER come from the germline V gene. The CDR3 has 14 residues. V was clipped by 3 bases and J by 4 bases; unmatched bases: 2.

The chain links TRBV7-2 to TRBJ1-3; D gene ambiguous. V was trimmed by 1 base and J by 4 bases, leaving 14 bases between them. The CDR3 consists of 16 residues. CDR1 is SGHTA, CDR2 FQGNSA, per germline. The CDR3 coding sequence is TGTGCCAGCAGCTTAGTAGTGCCCCCGTGGGGAAACACCATATATTTT. Translated, it gives CASSLVVPPWGNTIYF.

V usage is TRBV6-5 and J usage is TRBJ2-7; 15 nucleotides agree with TRBD2. With 8 bases clipped from V and 3 bases from J, the junction kept 5 bases outside the gene matches. The CDR3 has 15 residues. The germline V gene has CDR1 MNHEY and CDR2 SVGAGI. The CDR3 here is CASSRTSGGGYEQYF. CDR3 DNA: TGTGCCAGCTCCCGGACTAGCGGGGGGGGCTACGAGCAGTACTTC.

The chain recombines TRBV11-2 with TRBJ1-2, with D possibly matching TRBD1 (6 bases). V was shortened by 5 bases and J by 6 bases, with 16 bases between the two germline ends. CDR3 length equals 14 residues. Per germline, CDR1 SGHAT and CDR2 FQNNGV. The CDR3 reads CASSPWGGANGYTF. The CDR3 nucleotides are TGTGCCAGCAGCCCGTGGGGGGGGGCTAATGGCTACACCTTC.

CDR3 loop: CASSYRGITDTQYF. DNA for the CDR3: TGTGCCAGCAGTTACCGGGGGATCACAGATACGCAGTATTTT. The V call is TRBV6-5, the J call TRBJ2-3; D may be TRBD2 (6 bases). Trimming pared 2 bases from V and 2 bases from J, leaving 8 bases between. This CDR3 spans 14 amino acids. Germline V gene sequence: CDR1 MNHEY, CDR2 SVGAGI.

The CDR3 DNA reads as TGTGCCAGCAGCCAAGACATGTTAGGCGGCTCTGGAAACACCATATATTTT. Amino acid sequence: CASSQDMLGGSGNTIYF. This chain links TRBV14 with TRBJ1-3; D not certain. Deletions cut 0 bases from V and 0 bases from J, with 12 bases between. The CDR3 extends over 17 amino acids. CDR1 SGHDN and CDR2 FVKESK come from the germline V gene.

This clone was detected once. The rearrangement links TRBV9 to TRBJ1-1; no firm D call. V was pared by 4 bases and J by 3 bases, with 13 bases between. The germline gives CDR1 SGDLS, CDR2 YYNGEE. CDR3 length: 14 amino acids. The CDR3 region is CASSPLGEDTEAFF. In DNA form, the CDR3 reads TGTGCCAGCAGCCCTCTCGGGGAGGACACTGAAGCTTTCTTT.

This clone was observed a few times. The chain recombines TRBV4-2 with TRBJ2-2; maybe TRBD1 (5 bases). Looked up from germline, CDR1 is LGHNA and CDR2 is YNFKEQ. CDR3 length equals 18 residues. V was trimmed by 0 bases and J by 0 bases, leaving 14 bases between them. This chain's CDR3 is CASSQESNRPSNTGELFF. CDR3 coding DNA: TGTGCCAGCAGCCAAGAAAGTAACAGGCCCTCGAACACCGGGGAGCTGTTTTTT.

The chain combines TRBV12-3 or TRBV12-4 with TRBJ1-6; 10 positions agree with TRBD1. Trimming removed 6 bases from V and 14 bases from J; junction bases left unmatched: 7. The length of the CDR3 is 13 residues. The CDR3 DNA reads TGTGCCAGCAGAAGGGACAGGGGTCCGACCCTCCACTTT. Translated, it gives CASRRDRGPTLHF.

The chain uses TRBV7-2 and TRBJ2-2; 7 bases line up with TRBD2. Germline assignment: CDR1 SGHTA and CDR2 FQGNSA. This CDR3 contains 17 residues. J was trimmed by 4 bases and V by 0 bases; bases with no gene match: 8. The CDR3: CASSLAGRGSATGELFF. CDR3 DNA sequence: TGTGCCAGCAGCTTAGCGGGGCGGGGGAGTGCCACCGGGGAGCTGTTTTTT.

The gene calls are TRBV21-1 and TRBJ2-7; TRBD2 is the table's D call and was not checked against the DNA. TRBV21-1 constitutes a pseudogene. This CDR3 contains 15 residues. The CDR3 nucleotides read TGTGCCAGCGGGGCCCAAGCGGGGGGATGTTCCGAGCAGTACTTC. Amino acids: CASGAQAGGCSEQYF.

This clone was recorded only once. This chain links TRBV18 with TRBJ2-5; tentative D call: TRBD2 (6 bases). CDR3 length: 15 residues. CDR1 is KGHSH and CDR2 is LQKENI in the germline V gene. V lost 3 bases, J lost 5 bases, and 16 bases lay in between. This CDR3 is CASSPVAGRGETQYF. Written as DNA, the CDR3 is TGTGCCAGCTCACCGGTGGCAGGCCGGGGGGAGACCCAGTACTTC.

The sample holds a few counts of this clone. J is TRBJ2-7 and V is TRBV19; 9 nucleotides agree with TRBD1. This CDR3 spans 13 amino acids. With 9 bases clipped from V and 7 bases from J, the junction kept 10 bases outside the gene matches. Germline loops: CDR1 LNHDA, CDR2 SQIVND (reference sequence). In DNA form, the CDR3 reads TGTGCCAGCAAATCACAGGGGGCAAGGGAGCAGTACTTC. It yields the protein CASKSQGAREQYF.

The rearrangement links TRBV9 to TRBJ2-3; D is possibly TRBD1 (6 bases). V shed 0 bases and J shed 4 bases, with 9 bases lying between them. The CDR3 loop spans 14 amino acids. Germline V gene lookup returns CDR1 SGDLS and CDR2 YYNGEE. CDR3 bases: TGTGCCAGCAGCGTAGTGGGGGCGGCAGATACGCAGTATTTT. Translating it yields CASSVVGAADTQYF.

The J gene is TRBJ2-7, the V gene TRBV7-2; 7 bases agree with TRBD2. Germline loops: CDR1 SGHTA, CDR2 FQGNSA. V lost 5 bases, J lost 4 bases, and 17 bases stayed unmatched. CDR3 length equals 17 residues. CDR3 in DNA: TGTGCCAGCAGCCGCCGCCTGTCTCTAGCGGCTTCGTACGAGCAGTACTTC. Amino acids: CASSRRLSLAASYEQYF.

This rearrangement joins TRBV5-1 to TRBJ2-3, with 8 bases that match TRBD2. The junction had 6 bases not matched to a gene; V was cut back by 3 bases and J by 3 bases. The CDR3 spans 15 residues. Germline CDR1 and CDR2: SGHRS and YFSETQ. CDR3 bases: TGCGCCAGCAGCTGGGCGGGGGGAAGGACAGATACGCAGTATTTT. Translation gives CASSWAGGRTDTQYF.

J is TRBJ1-1 and V is TRBV23-1; TRBD1 matches 7 bases. TRBV23-1 is marked as an open reading frame, function uncertain. The CDR3 runs to 16 residues. V trimming: 2 bases; J trimming: 1 base; junction bases outside the gene matches: 7. The CDR3 reads CASSQPPGQQNTEAFF. The CDR3 DNA sequence: TGCGCCAGCAGTCAACCCCCGGGACAGCAGAACACTGAAGCTTTCTTT.

This sequence joins TRBV7-6 and TRBJ1-2; no firm D call. The V end lost 2 bases, the J end lost 1 base, and 14 bases lay between the germline ends. Germline V lookup: CDR1 SGHVS, CDR2 FNYEAQ. This CDR3 has 16 residues. The chain's CDR3 is CASSLFADGLNYGYTF. The DNA for the CDR3 is TGTGCCAGCAGCTTATTTGCGGACGGACTTAACTATGGCTACACCTTC.

In this sample, this clone turned up a few times. J is TRBJ2-7 and V is TRBV6-2 or TRBV6-3, with TRBD2 identical over 8 bases. J lost 11 bases, V lost 5 bases, and 11 bases had no gene match. This CDR3 spans 13 amino acids. Germline-derived CDR1 and CDR2 are MNHEY and SVGEGT. The CDR3 loop is CASSPASGGREYV. CDR3 nucleotide sequence: TGTGCCAGCAGTCCCGCCAGCGGGGGCCGGGAGTACGTC.

V usage is TRBV19 and J usage is TRBJ1-5; 7 nucleotides match TRBD1. J lost 9 bases, V lost 6 bases, and 8 bases had no gene match. The germline V gene has CDR1 LNHDA and CDR2 SQIVND (reference sequence). CDR3 size: 13 residues. CDR3 DNA: TGTGCCAGTAGCCCGACAGGGTTCGGGCCCCAGCATTTT. This codes for CASSPTGFGPQHF. Together with reference TRBV19 and TRBJ1-5, the CDR3 gives the full variable domain: DGGITQSPKYLFRKEGQNVTLSCEQNLNHDAMYWYRQDPGQGLRLIYYSQIVNDFQKGDIAEGYSVSREKKESFPLTVTSAQKNPTAFYLCASSPTGFGPQHFGDGTRLSIL.

This clone appeared a few times. The rearrangement uses TRBV2 and TRBJ1-2; TRBD1 matches 8 bases. After removal of 5 bases from V and 7 bases from J, the junction contained 6 bases not matched to a gene. Germline V gives CDR1 SNHLY, CDR2 FYNNEI. The CDR3 loop spans 13 amino acids. The chain's CDR3 is CASSRQGRGGYTF. For the CDR3, the DNA is TGTGCCAGCAGTCGACAGGGGAGGGGTGGCTACACCTTC.

The chain recombines TRBV11-3 with TRBJ2-2; D remains ambiguous. This CDR3 contains 14 residues. V was trimmed by 0 bases and J by 10 bases, leaving 12 bases between them. Germline lookup yields CDR1 SGHNT and CDR2 YENEEA. The CDR3 here is CASSLDGMLAELFF. CDR3 nucleotides: TGTGCCAGCAGCTTAGACGGCATGTTAGCGGAGCTGTTTTTT.

This clone was counted once. The chain carries TRBV7-2 and TRBJ1-5; D perhaps matches TRBD1 (5 bases). CDR1 is SGHTA and CDR2 is FQGNSA in the germline V gene. Trimming cost V 5 bases and J 3 bases, with 14 bases left between them. The CDR3 is 15 amino acids. The CDR3 nucleotides are TGTGCCAGCAGCCCGGAGACAGCCCCCAATCAGCCCCAGCATTTT. This sequence encodes CASSPETAPNQPQHF.

The chain combines TRBV7-2 with TRBJ2-1; 9 bases fit TRBD2. Trimming took 4 bases from V and 7 from J; bases not matched to a gene: 8. CDR3 size: 15 residues. Germline V gives CDR1 SGHTA, CDR2 FQGNSA. CDR3 sequence reads: CASSSPTSGLNEQFF. In DNA, the CDR3 is TGTGCCAGCAGCTCCCCGACTAGCGGTTTGAATGAGCAGTTCTTC.

The V and J genes are TRBV24-1 and TRBJ2-1, with TRBD2 identical over 8 bases. CDR3 length equals 13 residues. Trimming removed 9 bases from V and 3 bases from J; junction bases left unmatched: 3. CDR1 and CDR2 from the germline V gene are KGHDR and SFDVKD. Here the CDR3 reads CATQRGSYNEQFF. In DNA form, the CDR3 reads TGTGCCACCCAGCGGGGGAGCTACAATGAGCAGTTCTTC.